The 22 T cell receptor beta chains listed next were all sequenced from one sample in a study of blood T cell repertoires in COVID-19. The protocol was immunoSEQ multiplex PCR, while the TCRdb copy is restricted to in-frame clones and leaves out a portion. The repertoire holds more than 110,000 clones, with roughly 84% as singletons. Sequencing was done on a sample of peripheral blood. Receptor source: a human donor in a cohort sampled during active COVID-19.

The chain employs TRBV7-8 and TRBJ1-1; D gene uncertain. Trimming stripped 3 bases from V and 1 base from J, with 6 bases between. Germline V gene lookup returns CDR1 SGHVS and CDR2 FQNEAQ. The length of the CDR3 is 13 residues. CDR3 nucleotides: TGTGCCAGCAGCTTCGGGTCGAACACTGAAGCTTTCTTT. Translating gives CASSFGSNTEAFF.

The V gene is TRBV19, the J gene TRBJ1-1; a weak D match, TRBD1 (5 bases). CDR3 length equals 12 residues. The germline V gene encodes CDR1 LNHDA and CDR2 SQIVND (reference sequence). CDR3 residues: CASGGLNTEAFF. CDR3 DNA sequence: TGTGCGAGCGGGGGATTGAACACTGAAGCTTTCTTT. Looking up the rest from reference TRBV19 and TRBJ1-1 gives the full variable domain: DGGITQSPKYLFRKEGQNVTLSCEQNLNHDAMYWYRQDPGQGLRLIYYSQIVNDFQKGDIAEGYSVSREKKESFPLTVTSAQKNPTAFYLCASGGLNTEAFFGQGTRLTVV.

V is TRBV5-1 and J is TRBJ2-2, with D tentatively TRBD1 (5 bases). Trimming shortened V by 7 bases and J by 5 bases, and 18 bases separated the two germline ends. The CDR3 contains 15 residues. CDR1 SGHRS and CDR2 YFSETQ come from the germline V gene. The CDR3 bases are TGCGCCAGCTCCGATCGGAGCCAGGGTACCGGGGAGCTGTTTTTT. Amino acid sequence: CASSDRSQGTGELFF.

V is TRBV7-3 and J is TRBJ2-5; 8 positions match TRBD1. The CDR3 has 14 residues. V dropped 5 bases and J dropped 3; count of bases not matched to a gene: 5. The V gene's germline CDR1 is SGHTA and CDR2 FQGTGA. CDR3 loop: CASSPGTGEETQYF. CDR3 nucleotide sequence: TGTGCCAGCAGCCCCGGGACAGGCGAAGAGACCCAGTACTTC.

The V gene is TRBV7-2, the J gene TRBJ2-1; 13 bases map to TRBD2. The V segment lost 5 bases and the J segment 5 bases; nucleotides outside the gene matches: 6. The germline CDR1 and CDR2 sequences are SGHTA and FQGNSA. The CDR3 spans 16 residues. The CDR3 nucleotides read TGTGCCAGCAGCCGGACTAGCGGGAGTGCAAACAATGAGCAGTTCTTC. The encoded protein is CASSRTSGSANNEQFF.

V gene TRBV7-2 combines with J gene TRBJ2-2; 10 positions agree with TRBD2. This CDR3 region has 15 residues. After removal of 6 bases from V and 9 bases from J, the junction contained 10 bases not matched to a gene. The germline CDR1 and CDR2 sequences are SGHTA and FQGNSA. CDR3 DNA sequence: TGTGCCAGCAGGTCTAGCGGGAGTAAGGGAAGGGAGCTGTTTTTT. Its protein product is CASRSSGSKGRELFF.

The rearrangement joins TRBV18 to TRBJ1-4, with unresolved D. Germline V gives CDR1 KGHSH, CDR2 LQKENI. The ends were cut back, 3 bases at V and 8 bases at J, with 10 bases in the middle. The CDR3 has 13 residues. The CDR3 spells CASSPFREEKLFF. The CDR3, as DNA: TGTGCCAGCTCACCGTTTAGGGAGGAAAAACTGTTTTTT. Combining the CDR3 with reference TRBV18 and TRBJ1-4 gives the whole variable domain NAGVMQNPRHLVRRRGQEARLRCSPMKGHSHVYWYRQLPEEGLKFMVYLQKENIIDESGMPKERFSAEFPKEGPSILRIQQVVRGDSAAYFCASSPFREEKLFFGSGTQLSVL.

For the CDR3, the DNA is TGTGCCAGCCGCAGGGGCTCAAGAGCTGAAGCTTTCTTT. It yields the protein CASRRGSRAEAFF. The chain links TRBV27 to TRBJ1-1; maybe TRBD1 (6 bases). The germline gives CDR1 MNHEY, CDR2 SMNVEV (reference sequence). This CDR3 comprises 13 residues. Trimming left V 8 bases short and J 6 bases short, with 16 bases between.

CDR3 protein: CSGIRLGEQFF. The DNA of the CDR3 is TGCAGCGGTATTCGACTTGGTGAGCAGTTCTTC. This chain joins TRBV29-1 and TRBJ2-1; no firm D call. Trimming took off 7 bases at V and 9 bases at J, with 13 bases between the two ends. This CDR3 comprises 11 residues. Germline V gene lookup returns CDR1 SQVTM and CDR2 ANQGSEA.

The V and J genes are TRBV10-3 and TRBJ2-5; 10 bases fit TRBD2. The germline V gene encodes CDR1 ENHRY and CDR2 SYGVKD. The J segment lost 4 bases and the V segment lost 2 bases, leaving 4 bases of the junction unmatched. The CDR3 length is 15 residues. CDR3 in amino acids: CAISEERGGLETQYF. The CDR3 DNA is TGTGCCATCAGTGAGGAGCGGGGGGGCCTAGAGACCCAGTACTTC.

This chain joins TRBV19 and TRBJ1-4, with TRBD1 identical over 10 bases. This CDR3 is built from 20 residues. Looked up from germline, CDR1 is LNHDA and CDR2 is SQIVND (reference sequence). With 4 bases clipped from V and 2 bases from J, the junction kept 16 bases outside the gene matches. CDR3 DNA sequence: TGTGCCAGTAGTAACCCCCGACTCCCAGGGACAGGGGAGACTAATGAAAAACTGTTTTTT. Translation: CASSNPRLPGTGETNEKLFF.

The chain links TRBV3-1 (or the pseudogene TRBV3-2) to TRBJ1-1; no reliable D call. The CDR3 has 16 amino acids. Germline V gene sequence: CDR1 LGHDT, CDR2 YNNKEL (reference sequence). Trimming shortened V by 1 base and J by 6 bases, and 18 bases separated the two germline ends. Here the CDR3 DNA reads TGTGCCAGCAGCCAAGCAGGTGGCGGAGGGCAGGCTGAAGCTTTCTTT. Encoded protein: CASSQAGGGGQAEAFF.

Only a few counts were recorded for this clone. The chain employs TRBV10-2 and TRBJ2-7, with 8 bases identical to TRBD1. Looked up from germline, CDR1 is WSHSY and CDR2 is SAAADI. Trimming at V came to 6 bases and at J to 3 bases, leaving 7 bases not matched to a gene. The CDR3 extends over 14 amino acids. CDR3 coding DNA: TGCGCCAGCAGGGGGACAGGAGGGTTCTACGAGCAGTACTTC. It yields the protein CASRGTGGFYEQYF.

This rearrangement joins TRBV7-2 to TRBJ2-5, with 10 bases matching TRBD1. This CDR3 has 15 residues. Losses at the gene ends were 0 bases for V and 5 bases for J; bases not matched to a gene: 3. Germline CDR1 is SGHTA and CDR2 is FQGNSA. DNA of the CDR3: TGTGCCAGCAGCTTAGCGGGACAGGGGTCGGAGACCCAGTACTTC. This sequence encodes CASSLAGQGSETQYF.

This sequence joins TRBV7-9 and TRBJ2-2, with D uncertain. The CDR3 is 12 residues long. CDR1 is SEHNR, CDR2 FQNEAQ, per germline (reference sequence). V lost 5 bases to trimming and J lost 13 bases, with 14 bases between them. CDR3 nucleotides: TGTGCCAGCAGCCAAGACCGGTTAGCGCTGTTTTTT. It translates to CASSQDRLALFF.

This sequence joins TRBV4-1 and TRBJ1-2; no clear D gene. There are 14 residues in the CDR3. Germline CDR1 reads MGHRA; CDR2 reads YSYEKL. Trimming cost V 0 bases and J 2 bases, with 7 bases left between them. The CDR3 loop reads CASSQDGQNYGYTF. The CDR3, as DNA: TGCGCCAGCAGCCAAGATGGCCAGAACTATGGCTACACCTTC.

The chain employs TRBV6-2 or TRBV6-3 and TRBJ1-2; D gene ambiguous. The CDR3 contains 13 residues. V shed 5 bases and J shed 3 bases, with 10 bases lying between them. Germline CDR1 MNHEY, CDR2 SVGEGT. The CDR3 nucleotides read TGTGCCAGCAGTAATACAGCTTACTATGGCTACACCTTC. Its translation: CASSNTAYYGYTF.

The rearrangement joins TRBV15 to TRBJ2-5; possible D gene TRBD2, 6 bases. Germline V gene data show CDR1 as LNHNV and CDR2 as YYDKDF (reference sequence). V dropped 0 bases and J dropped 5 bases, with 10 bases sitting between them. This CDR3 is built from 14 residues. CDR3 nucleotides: TGTGCCACCAGCAGAGATCAGGGACTGGAGACCCAGTACTTC. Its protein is CATSRDQGLETQYF.

The DNA for the CDR3 is TGCGCCAGCAGAGACAGGCTTGATAATTCACCCCTCCACTTT. It specifies CASRDRLDNSPLHF. This chain joins TRBV5-1 and TRBJ1-6; tentatively, D is TRBD1 (6 bases). The germline CDR1 and CDR2 sequences are SGHRS and YFSETQ. V was pared by 5 bases and J by 5 bases, with 11 bases between. The CDR3 contains 14 residues.

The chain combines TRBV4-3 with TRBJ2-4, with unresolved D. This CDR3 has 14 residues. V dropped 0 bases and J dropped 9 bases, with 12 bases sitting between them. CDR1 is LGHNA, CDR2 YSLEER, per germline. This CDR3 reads CASSQDHGSGIQYF. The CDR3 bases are TGCGCCAGCAGCCAAGATCACGGTAGTGGCATTCAGTACTTC.

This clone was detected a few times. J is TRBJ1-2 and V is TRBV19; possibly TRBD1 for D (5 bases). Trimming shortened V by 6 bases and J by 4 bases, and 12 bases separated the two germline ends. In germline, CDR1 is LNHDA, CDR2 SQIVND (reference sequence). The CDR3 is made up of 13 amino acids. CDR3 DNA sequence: TGTGCCAGTAGAGGGGCAGGGCGCTATGGCTACACCTTC. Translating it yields CASRGAGRYGYTF.

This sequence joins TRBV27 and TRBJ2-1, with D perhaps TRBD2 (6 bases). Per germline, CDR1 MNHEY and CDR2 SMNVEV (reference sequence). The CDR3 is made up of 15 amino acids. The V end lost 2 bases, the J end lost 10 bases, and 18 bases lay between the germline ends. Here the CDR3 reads CASSLGRTMGREQFF. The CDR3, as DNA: TGTGCCAGCAGTTTAGGCAGAACCATGGGGAGGGAGCAGTTCTTC.